This paragraph covers one T cell receptor (beta chain) sequence. Antigen: not known. Compared with germline, one end of the junction differs, possibly owing to a read error. The data belong to a study of tumor and adjacent non-tumor tissue in lung cancer. On the study more broadly: Patients comprised roughly 12 adenocarcinoma, a couple of squamous cell carcinoma and 1 small cell lung cancer. The patients, 10 to 11 men and five or six women, were roughly 30 to 85 with stage I to III disease. Each sample yielded around 4.2 million productive TCRbeta reads on average. Regarding the study as a whole: Shorter survival was associated with higher TCR diversity in tumors.

CDR1 is SGHNT and CDR2 is YENEEA in the germline V gene. The CDR3 spans 16 residues. This sample's RNA came from whole unsorted tissue. More than 3 cm separated this lung sample from the edge of the tumor. Three rounds of nested PCR, following a modified ARM-PCR protocol, produced the TCRbeta library. From the multiplex PCR reads, TCRdb called clonotypes with MiXCR, one entry per CDR3 protein. The table records under 85,000 distinct CDR3 sequences, 76% of them present only once. This chain uses TRBV11-3 with TRBJ2-2; the match to TRBD2 covers 7 bases. This sequence was found in a man aged 65-85 years with non-small cell lung cancer. Specimen: distant non-tumor lung tissue. The CDR3 DNA reads as TGTGCCAGCAGTCACCTACTAGCGAGAAACACCGTGGAGCTGTTTTTT. Amino acids: CASSHLLARNTVELFF.